What follows is one T cell receptor (beta chain) and its context. Its antigen remains undetermined. No quality values exist for individual bases; no much larger clone is one base distant. The data stem from a study of blood T cell repertoires in COVID-19 (dated by TCRdb to about 2020). Regarding the study in general: Collaborator samples came from the United States, Italy and Spain and covered acute and convalescent phases of COVID-19. HLA class I and class II types, where available, came from metadata supplied by the sample provider rather than from assay-based typing. The material from the prospective study consisted of cDNA or gDNA derived from T cells, B-cell-depleted T cells, or PBMCs. Deeply sampled blood TCRbeta repertoires from subjects exposed to, actively infected with, or recovered from COVID-19 were included in the dataset. The repertoires were released in a freely available public database intended as a resource for research on the immune response to SARS-CoV-2. The sample metadata nearly always contained a de-identified subject ID, COVID-19 status, age in years and sex. Samples were obtained from the ongoing ImmuneRACE study (first 160 participants) and from about 1,300 subjects provided by 6 global collaborators.

TCRbeta CDR3 regions were amplified from genomic DNA by means of the immunoSEQ Assay, a bias-controlled multiplex PCR. The paper's data handling went like this. Within the assay, amplification of reference gene primers was used to estimate how many nucleated cells each sample contained. To quantify the absolute abundance of each unique TCRbeta CDR3 rearrangement, sequence reads were collapsed and filtered. For each sample, productive Simpson clonality was calculated as the square root of Simpson's diversity index across productive rearrangements. TCRdb provides this immuneACCESS table in a form limited to in-frame rearrangements. Some clones are lacking; in checked studies, under half of them reflect an unresolved V gene, and why the rest are absent is not known. V, J and clone size are those of that table, while D and trimming were read from the DNA. For this sample the table gives about 260,000 clones, of which around 80% were detected only once. Under 5% of the sample is in the top ten clones.

Collaborating institutions collected whole blood in K2EDTA tubes following their own protocols. Collaborator samples were shipped for TCRbeta analysis as frozen whole blood, isolated PBMCs, or DNA extracted from either sample type. The paper as a whole reports these results and caveats: The quantity of clinical and demographic metadata differed by source and by participant and was supplied without curation.

V drops 3 bases and J drops 7 bases, leaving 15 bases in between. Including the terminal cysteine and phenylalanine, the CDR3 comprises 15 residues. CDR3 DNA only is kept here, 45 bases in frame from base 1. The CDR1 and CDR2 encoded by the germline V gene (reference sequence) are SEHNR and FQNEAQ. The receptor's source is a man between 60 and 70 years old with acute or convalescent COVID-19. Sequencing used peripheral blood. The chain employs TRBV7-9 and TRBJ1-4, with a weak D call of TRBD1 (6 bases match). The DNA reads TGTGCCAGCAGCTTCGGGCAGGGAGGGGGTGAAAAACTGTTTTTT. Its protein reads: CASSFGQGGGEKLFF.